These 28 T cell receptor beta chains were all obtained from the same sample, sequenced in a study of post-analysis software for immune sequencing data (dated by TCRdb to the mid-2010s). Antigen specificity for these receptors is unknown. The paper's findings and limits, for the study overall: Patients showed significantly higher frequencies than controls for a few TRBV segments, among them TRBV5-6, TRBV5-1 and TRBV20-1.

The library was made by PCR. TCRdb names Illumina HiSeq 2500 as the instrument used. Unique molecular identifiers were incorporated into TCR beta cDNA libraries to reduce PCR and sequencing biases. TCRdb applied fastp at Q25 and MiXCR to the public reads, then kept only in-frame beta chains. Each CDR3 protein appears once, grouped with its most common genes and DNA. The sample yields about 460,000 distinct CDR3 sequences; roughly 45% were counted once. Of the sample, 9.5% to 13% is held by the ten largest clones. The sequenced material came from blood. Receptors were obtained from a girl aged 10-17 years with multiple sclerosis.

The chain employs TRBV7-2 and TRBJ2-7; D ambiguous. The J call could be wrong; TRBJ2-5 is a better fit for the DNA end. This CDR3 comprises 13 residues. The germline V gene encodes CDR1 SGHTA and CDR2 FQGNSA. The CDR3 reads CASSLGLKGTQYF. The CDR3 bases are TGTGCCAGCAGCTTAGGGCTAAAGGGGACCCAGTACTTC.

On this clonotype itself: Its ends do not fully match the called genes, so a read error is possible. The rearrangement links TRBV5-1 to TRBJ2-7; D possibly corresponds to TRBD1 (6 bases). CDR1 is SGHRS, CDR2 YFSETQ, per germline. The CDR3 totals 16 residues. This chain's CDR3 is CACSLDLGALSYEQYF. In DNA form, the CDR3 reads TGCGCCTGCAGCTTGGACTTGGGGGCCCTATCCTACGAGCAGTACTTC.

V usage is TRBV24-1 and J usage is TRBJ1-2; D uncertain. V was trimmed by 3 bases and J by 3 bases, leaving 7 bases between them. The CDR3 length is 13 residues. Germline V gene lookup returns CDR1 KGHDR and CDR2 SFDVKD. The CDR3 reads CATSDTVYYGYTF. The DNA for the CDR3 is TGTGCCACCAGTGATACTGTTTACTATGGCTACACCTTC.

This clonotype was seen only a few times. The V and J genes are TRBV20-1 and TRBJ1-6, with D possibly matching TRBD1 (5 bases). CDR1 DFQATT and CDR2 SNEGSKA come from the germline V gene (reference sequence). The length of the CDR3 is 13 residues. The V gene lost 5 bases and the J gene lost 6 bases, with 11 bases spanning the gap. CDR3 protein: CSASRGANSPLHF. Written as DNA, the CDR3 is TGCAGTGCTTCTCGAGGGGCTAATTCACCCCTCCACTTT.

In its sample, this clonotype was seen a few times. One end of the junction does not line up with germline, which may come from a read error. This chain connects TRBV20-1 to TRBJ2-7, with TRBD2 matching 11 bases. The CDR3 loop spans 14 amino acids. CDR1 DFQATT and CDR2 SNEGSKA come from the germline V gene (reference sequence). CDR3 sequence (DNA): TGCAGTGCTACCGGACTAGCGGGCTCCTTCGAGCAGTACTTC. Protein: CSATGLAGSFEQYF.

This clonotype was observed a few times. The chain is built from TRBV28 and TRBJ2-6, with D hard to call. Per the germline V gene, CDR1 is MDHEN and CDR2 is SYDVKM. Trimming removed 4 bases from V and 0 bases from J, with 10 bases in between. The CDR3 loop spans 16 amino acids. In DNA, the CDR3 is TGTGCCAGCAGTTCTGACGGCTACTCTGGGGCCAACGTCCTGACTTTC. It codes for CASSSDGYSGANVLTF. Looking up the rest from reference TRBV28 and TRBJ2-6 gives the full variable domain: DVKVTQSSRYLVKRTGEKVFLECVQDMDHENMFWYRQDPGLGLRLIYFSYDVKMKEKGDIPEGYSVSREKKERFSLILESASTNQTSMYLCASSSDGYSGANVLTFGAGSRLTVL.

The rearrangement links TRBV27 to TRBJ1-1, with 7 bases identical to TRBD1. The CDR3 runs to 14 residues. The junction had 9 bases not matched to a gene; V was cut back by 7 bases and J by 4 bases. In germline, CDR1 is MNHEY, CDR2 SMNVEV (reference sequence). CDR3 sequence reads: CASNPTGLGTEAFF. In nucleotides, the CDR3 is TGTGCCAGCAACCCGACAGGGTTGGGCACTGAAGCTTTCTTT.

The chain joins TRBV14 to TRBJ1-2; D is unresolved. Trimming took off 4 bases at V and 7 bases at J, with 16 bases between the two ends. The CDR3 is 14 amino acids. The germline V gene has CDR1 SGHDN and CDR2 FVKESK. The CDR3, as DNA: TGTGCCAGCAGCCTCTTAGGGCCAGGCGGTGGCTACACCTTC. Amino acid sequence: CASSLLGPGGGYTF.

This clonotype came up a few times. The rearrangement links TRBV20-1 to TRBJ2-7; D is ambiguous. The CDR3 consists of 12 residues. In germline, CDR1 is DFQATT, CDR2 SNEGSKA (reference sequence). Trimming removed 3 bases at V and 1 base at J, with 7 bases between. As DNA, the CDR3 is TGCAGTGCTAGTCGGCCTTCCTACGAGCAGTACTTC. It specifies CSASRPSYEQYF.

The V and J genes are TRBV12-3 or TRBV12-4 and TRBJ1-6; D is uncertain. Between the trimmed V and J ends, which lost 3 bases and 5 bases, there was a span of 14 bases. The CDR3 runs to 16 residues. The CDR3 protein is CASSFSRGVDNSPLHF. As DNA, the CDR3 is TGTGCCAGCAGTTTTAGTCGCGGCGTCGATAATTCACCCCTCCACTTT.

A remark on this clonotype: A much larger clone differs by one base, so this may be a read error. The CDR3 bases are TGTGCCAGCAGCTTAGACGCGGTAGTCGGGCAGTACTTC. Residues: CASSLDAVVGQYF. This chain connects TRBV7-2 to TRBJ2-5; D unclear. Per the germline V gene, CDR1 is SGHTA and CDR2 is FQGNSA. This CDR3 comprises 13 residues. Trimming pared 1 base from V and 11 bases from J, leaving 14 bases between. Variable domain in full (rest from reference TRBV7-2 and TRBJ2-5): GAGVSQSPSNKVTEKGKDVELRCDPISGHTALYWYRQSLGQGLEFLIYFQGNSAPDKSGLPSDRFSAERTGGSVSTLTIQRTQQEDSAVYLCASSLDAVVGQYFGPGTRLLVL.

This chain uses TRBV29-1 with TRBJ2-1, with TRBD2 matching 9 bases. Germline V CDR1 and CDR2: SQVTM, ANQGSEA. The J segment lost 2 bases and the V segment lost 4 bases, leaving 3 bases of the junction unmatched. The CDR3 has 14 residues. The CDR3 is CSVVAGDPYNEQFF. In nucleotides, the CDR3 is TGCAGCGTTGTAGCGGGAGACCCCTACAATGAGCAGTTCTTC.

J is TRBJ2-2 and V is TRBV12-3 or TRBV12-4, with D tentatively TRBD1 (7 bases). The CDR3 consists of 15 residues. Deletions cut 8 bases from V and 6 bases from J, with 19 bases between. CDR3 residues: CASCGGTVFPGELFF. In DNA form, the CDR3 reads TGTGCCAGCTGTGGGGGGACAGTTTTCCCCGGGGAGCTGTTTTTT.

The rearrangement joins TRBV5-1 to TRBJ2-1; 11 bases map to TRBD2. Per germline, CDR1 SGHRS and CDR2 YFSETQ. CDR3 length: 14 residues. Losses at the gene ends were 4 bases for V and 8 bases for J; bases not matched to a gene: 5. This chain's CDR3 is CASSALAGDYEQFF. CDR3 sequence (DNA): TGCGCCAGCAGCGCACTAGCGGGAGACTATGAGCAGTTCTTC.

This clonotype was seen just once. The chain is built from TRBV6-6 and TRBJ2-1; 10 bases align to TRBD2. The germline V gene has CDR1 MNHNY and CDR2 SVGAGI (reference sequence). V lost 2 bases to trimming and J lost 7 bases; unmatched junction nucleotides: 11. The CDR3 length is 17 residues. The CDR3 reads CASSYPSSGSLGNEQFF. CDR3 nucleotides: TGTGCCAGCAGTTACCCCTCTAGCGGGAGCTTGGGGAATGAGCAGTTCTTC.

This clonotype has only a few counts. The chain joins TRBV28 to TRBJ2-1; TRBD2 agrees at 7 bases. J gave up 0 bases and V 7 bases, and 12 bases lay outside the gene matches. This CDR3 is built from 17 residues. Germline loops: CDR1 MDHEN, CDR2 SYDVKM. As DNA, the CDR3 is TGTGCCAGCAACAGTGGCGGGAGCCCAAGCTCCTACAATGAGCAGTTCTTC. This encodes CASNSGGSPSSYNEQFF.

The chain joins TRBV6-2 or TRBV6-3 to TRBJ2-1, with 12 bases lining up with TRBD2. The CDR3 covers 16 residues. Germline loops: CDR1 MNHEY, CDR2 SVGEGT. Unmatched junction bases numbered 6, after V lost 7 bases and J lost 2 bases. CDR3 in amino acids: CASTSSGRAPYNEQFF. The CDR3 DNA is TGTGCCAGCACCTCTAGCGGGAGGGCCCCCTACAATGAGCAGTTCTTC.

Remarks on this clonotype: The germline gene is not matched at one end of the junction; a read error may be the cause. V gene TRBV12-3 or TRBV12-4 combines with J gene TRBJ1-5; tentative D call: TRBD1 (5 bases). There are 14 residues in the CDR3. CDR3 sequence (DNA): TGTACCAGCAGTCGTATAGGGGCGGATCAGCCCCAGCATTTT. Its translation is CTSSRIGADQPQHF.

This clonotype was counted between two and nine times. This chain joins TRBV12-3 or TRBV12-4 and TRBJ2-3; D not certain. Deletions cut 5 bases from V and 2 bases from J, with 5 bases between. The CDR3 is 12 amino acids. CDR3 DNA: TGTGCCAGCAGTGGTACCACAGATACGCAGTATTTT. Its translation: CASSGTTDTQYF.

This clonotype was detected only a few times. V and J are TRBV27 and TRBJ2-3, with D maybe TRBD1 (5 bases). Germline assignment: CDR1 MNHEY and CDR2 SMNVEV (reference sequence). V dropped 7 bases and J dropped 0 bases, with 11 bases sitting between them. The CDR3 is made up of 14 amino acids. CDR3 in amino acids: CASKRGRSTDTQYF. The CDR3, as DNA: TGTGCCAGCAAAAGGGGCAGGAGCACAGATACGCAGTATTTT.

In DNA form, the CDR3 reads TGTGCCAGCAGCTTAGCTAAGGGGGCTGACGCCGGGGAGCTGTTTTTT. It is translated as CASSLAKGADAGELFF. The V gene is TRBV7-2, the J gene TRBJ2-2; 7 bases line up with TRBD1. The CDR3 totals 16 residues. From germline, CDR1 is SGHTA and CDR2 FQGNSA. Germline trimming cut 0 bases from V and 6 bases from J; bases unmatched to any gene: 7.

The rearrangement uses TRBV28 and TRBJ1-4; D ambiguous. V was shortened by 8 bases and J by 8 bases, with 12 bases between the two germline ends. Germline V gene data show CDR1 as MDHEN and CDR2 as SYDVKM. This CDR3 has 12 residues. CDR3 DNA: TGTGCCAGCGGCAAACTGGTAGAAAAACTGTTTTTT. Its protein product is CASGKLVEKLFF.

The J gene is TRBJ2-1, the V gene TRBV4-1; D is perhaps TRBD2 (5 bases). The CDR3 extends over 12 amino acids. In germline, CDR1 is MGHRA, CDR2 YSYEKL. Trimming took off 0 bases at V and 13 bases at J, with 10 bases between the two ends. The CDR3 spells CASSQELSGQFF. The CDR3 DNA is TGCGCCAGCAGCCAAGAGTTAAGCGGACAGTTCTTC.

The rearrangement uses TRBV4-2 and TRBJ2-1; 7 bases agree with TRBD2. The junction had 16 bases not matched to a gene; V was cut back by 5 bases and J by 9 bases. Germline CDR1 is LGHNA and CDR2 is YNFKEQ. The CDR3 loop spans 16 amino acids. The DNA for the CDR3 is TGTGCCAGCAGCTTAAATATGGGAGGGCCAAACCGTGAGCAGTTCTTC. It is translated as CASSLNMGGPNREQFF.

The table lists this clonotype with a few counts. The chain links TRBV29-1 to TRBJ2-5, with 7 bases that match TRBD2. Germline V gene sequence: CDR1 SQVTM, CDR2 ANQGSEA. The CDR3 spans 15 residues. V was clipped by 1 base and J by 5 bases; unmatched bases: 10. The CDR3 here is CSVEGGRAGRETQYF. The DNA of the CDR3 is TGCAGCGTTGAAGGTGGGAGGGCCGGTCGGGAGACCCAGTACTTC.

This clonotype was seen a single time. The V gene is TRBV7-9, the J gene TRBJ2-3; 15 nucleotides agree with TRBD2. J was trimmed by 1 base and V by 1 base; bases with no gene match: 9. The CDR3 covers 20 residues. The germline V gene has CDR1 SEHNR and CDR2 FQNEAQ (reference sequence). The CDR3 DNA reads TGTGCCAGCAGCTTAGTTAAAGGGACTAGCGGGAGGAAACGCACAGATACGCAGTATTTT. It codes for CASSLVKGTSGRKRTDTQYF.

J is TRBJ2-5 and V is TRBV7-9; possibly TRBD1 or TRBD2 for D (5 bases each). The CDR3 runs to 15 residues. Between the trimmed V and J ends, which lost 0 bases and 5 bases, there was a span of 13 bases. Per germline, CDR1 SEHNR and CDR2 FQNEAQ (reference sequence). This CDR3 reads CASSLAPGTGETQYF. The CDR3 nucleotides are TGTGCCAGCAGCTTAGCCCCGGGGACGGGGGAGACCCAGTACTTC.

The chain combines TRBV6-2 or TRBV6-3 with TRBJ2-1; D might be TRBD2 (6 bases). This CDR3 has 15 amino acids. V was pared by 2 bases and J by 8 bases, with 16 bases between. CDR1 and CDR2 (germline): MNHEY, SVGEGT. The CDR3 bases are TGTGCCAGCAGTTACCGGGACTCCCTTGTGGATGAGCAGTTCTTC. Amino acid sequence: CASSYRDSLVDEQFF.